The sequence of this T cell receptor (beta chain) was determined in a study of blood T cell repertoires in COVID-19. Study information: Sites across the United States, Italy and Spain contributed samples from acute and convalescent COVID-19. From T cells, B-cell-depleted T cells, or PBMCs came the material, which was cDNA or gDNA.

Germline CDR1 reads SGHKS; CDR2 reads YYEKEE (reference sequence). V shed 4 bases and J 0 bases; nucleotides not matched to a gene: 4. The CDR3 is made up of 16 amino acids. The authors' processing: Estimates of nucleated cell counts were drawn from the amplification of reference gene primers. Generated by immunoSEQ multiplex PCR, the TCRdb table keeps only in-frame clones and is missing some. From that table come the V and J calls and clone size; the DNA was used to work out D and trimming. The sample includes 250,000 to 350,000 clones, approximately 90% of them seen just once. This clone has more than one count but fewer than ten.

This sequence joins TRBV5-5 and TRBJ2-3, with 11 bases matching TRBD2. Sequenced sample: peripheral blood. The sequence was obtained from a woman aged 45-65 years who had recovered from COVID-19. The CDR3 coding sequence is TGTGCCAGCAGCGTGACTAGCGGGATAAGCACAGATACGCAGTATTTT. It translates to CASSVTSGISTDTQYF.